This T cell receptor beta chain stems from a study of regulatory T cells in long-lasting Graves disease. The sample's time point: persistent/refractory GD, antithyroid drugs over 5 years with positive TRAb. There was RNA extracted from PBMCs, and the TCR library was made from it. Tubes containing EDTA received about 9.7 milliliters of drawn peripheral blood. The study's findings and limits: Compared with new cases, persistent Graves' patients showed reduced TCR diversity.

This CDR3 is built from 14 residues. Per germline, CDR1 SNHLY and CDR2 FYNNEI. V was clipped by 7 bases and J by 5 bases, with 17 bases between them. Arm-PCR with iRepertoire HTBI primers amplified the CDR3 regions for these TCR beta libraries. TCRdb re-derived calls from the multiplex PCR reads in MiXCR, one entry per CDR3 protein. Among hundreds of thousands of distinct CDR3 sequences, less than 25% were seen once, and the ten largest hold 7.8%. At least ten counts were recorded for this clonotype. No antigen is known for it. The rearrangement joins TRBV2 to TRBJ2-5; D may be TRBD1 (6 bases). The sample here was peripheral blood mononuclear cells (PBMCs), taken when the disease was refractory, from a patient treated with antithyroid drugs. The clonotype originates from a female donor with Graves disease. For the CDR3, the DNA is TGTGCCAGCATTGGCACAGGGTTGCGGGAGACCCAGTACTTC. It yields the protein CASIGTGLRETQYF.